Shown below are 11 T cell receptor beta chains from a single sample sequenced in a study of control samples from healthy donors and cancer patients. The table came from immunoSEQ multiplex PCR; TCRdb's copy has only in-frame clones and leaves some out. The data hold about 130,000 clones, with around nine tenths observed a single time. The sample taken for sequencing was blood. Receptors originate from a man aged 35 to 55 in good health.

The V call is TRBV5-1, the J call TRBJ2-5, with D maybe TRBD2 (7 bases). Germline CDR1 is SGHRS and CDR2 is YFSETQ. The CDR3 is made up of 14 amino acids. Trimming removed 2 bases at V and 5 bases at J, with 13 bases between. The CDR3 nucleotides read TGCGCCAGCAGCTTTCGGGGGGCGCGGGAGACCCAGTACTTC. Its protein is CASSFRGARETQYF.

The rearrangement links TRBV6-4 to TRBJ1-6; tentatively, D is TRBD1 (6 bases). The CDR3 extends over 14 amino acids. The ends were cut back, 5 bases at V and 7 bases at J, with 12 bases in the middle. Looked up from germline, CDR1 is MRHNA and CDR2 is SNTAGT. CDR3 DNA sequence: TGTGCCAGCAGTTCGACAGGCAGCAATTCACCCCTCCACTTT. It is translated as CASSSTGSNSPLHF.

The chain couples TRBV12-3 or TRBV12-4 to TRBJ2-7, with TRBD2 identical over 7 bases. CDR3 length equals 13 residues. Trimming cost V 6 bases and J 6 bases; bases outside gene matches: 8. CDR3: CASRLSGGSEQYF. The CDR3 DNA is TGTGCCAGCAGGCTATCGGGGGGTAGCGAGCAGTACTTC.

This clone was observed once. This chain joins TRBV7-3 and TRBJ2-5; D is ambiguous. This CDR3 spans 13 amino acids. The V gene's germline CDR1 is SGHTA and CDR2 FQGTGA. Trimming left V 1 base short and J 5 bases short, with 8 bases between. The CDR3 bases are TGTGCCAGCAGCTTAAGGTTTACCGAGACCCAGTACTTC. It encodes CASSLRFTETQYF.

The chain recombines TRBV29-1 with TRBJ1-3; D is possibly TRBD1 (5 bases). Germline values: CDR1 SQVTM, CDR2 ANQGSEA. The length of the CDR3 is 12 residues. The CDR3 reads CSKGASGNTIYF. DNA of the CDR3: TGCAGTAAAGGGGCCTCTGGAAACACCATATATTTT.

The sample holds one count of this clone. The chain combines TRBV6-1 with TRBJ1-1, with D unclear. The germline gives CDR1 MNHNS, CDR2 SASEGT. V dropped 0 bases and J dropped 5 bases, with 7 bases sitting between them. The CDR3 has 13 amino acids. CDR3 residues: CASSEATRTEAFF. The CDR3 DNA reads as TGTGCCAGCAGTGAAGCTACGCGGACTGAAGCTTTCTTT.

This sequence joins TRBV11-1 and TRBJ2-3; 9 positions match TRBD2. V dropped 6 bases and J dropped 6; count of bases not matched to a gene: 10. Looked up from germline, CDR1 is SGHAT and CDR2 is FQDESV (reference sequence). This CDR3 comprises 15 residues. CDR3 sequence reads: CASSRRRGGGDTQYF. The CDR3 bases are TGTGCCAGCAGTCGGCGGCGGGGGGGCGGTGATACGCAGTATTTT. Supplemented by reference TRBV11-1 and TRBJ2-3, the full variable domain reads EAEVAQSPRYKITEKSQAVAFWCDPISGHATLYWYRQILGQGPELLVQFQDESVVDDSQLPKDRFSAERLKGVDSTLKIQPAELGDSAMYLCASSRRRGGGDTQYFGPGTRLTVL.

The genes are TRBV3-1 (or the pseudogene TRBV3-2) and TRBJ2-5; D may correspond to TRBD1 or TRBD2 (5 bases each). The V gene lost 4 bases and the J gene lost 3 bases, with 12 bases spanning the gap. The germline CDR1 and CDR2 sequences are LGHDT and YNNKEL (reference sequence). The CDR3 is 14 amino acids. In DNA, the CDR3 is TGTGCCAGCAGCCGTTCTGGGACGGAAGAGACCCAGTACTTC. This gives the protein CASSRSGTEETQYF.

This clone is a singleton in its sample. V is TRBV18 and J is TRBJ2-3; the D is unclear. The V end lost 0 bases, the J end lost 9 bases, and 13 bases lay between the germline ends. Germline V gene lookup returns CDR1 KGHSH and CDR2 LQKENI. The CDR3 has 14 residues. This CDR3 is CASSPPPEGSTQYF. DNA of the CDR3: TGTGCCAGCTCACCACCCCCAGAAGGATCGACGCAGTATTTT.

The V call is TRBV19, the J call TRBJ2-7; no firm D call. CDR3 length: 13 residues. V lost 4 bases to trimming and J lost 1 base, with 8 bases between them. CDR1 is LNHDA, CDR2 SQIVND, per germline (reference sequence). The CDR3 DNA reads as TGTGCCAGTAGTAAGAGTAGGTCCTACGAGCAGTACTTC. Translated: CASSKSRSYEQYF.

The rearrangement uses TRBV21-1 and TRBJ1-2. TRBV21-1 constitutes a pseudogene. CDR3 length equals 12 residues. The CDR3 sequence is CARKGSGYGYTF. The CDR3 DNA follows: TGTGCCAGAAAGGGATCAGGATATGGCTACACCTTC.